These T cell receptor beta chains were read from a single sample in a study of blood T cell repertoires in COVID-19. Sequenced by immunoSEQ multiplex PCR; TCRdb stores in-frame clones only, minus some. The sample lists roughly 400,000 clones; approximately 87% were seen once. The specimen was PBMCs or T cells enriched from blood (not recorded which). These TCRs come from a woman aged 50 to 65 who had recovered from COVID-19. CDR3s include the opening cysteine and the closing phenylalanine or tryptophan. Fields, in order: V gene, clone size, J gene, D gene, CDR3 length, CDR3 protein, CDR3 DNA. The D gene is left open where the match is weak. Clone size appears in some rows only: once, few, many, or a class for an expanded clone.

V gene: TRBV5-6
clone size: -
J gene: TRBJ1-6
D gene: TRBD1
CDR3 length: 15
CDR3 protein: CASSSPGQAWAPLHF
CDR3 DNA: TGTGCCAGCAGCAGCCCTGGACAGGCTTGGGCACCCCTCCACTTT

V gene: TRBV2
clone size: -
J gene: TRBJ1-2
D gene: -
CDR3 length: 13
CDR3 protein: CASSVGSGYGYTF
CDR3 DNA: TGTGCCAGCAGTGTGGGGAGCGGCTATGGCTACACCTTC

V gene: TRBV7-2
clone size: -
J gene: TRBJ1-4
D gene: -
CDR3 length: 14
CDR3 protein: CASSQQGSNEKLFF
CDR3 DNA: TGTGCCAGCAGCCAACAGGGATCTAATGAAAAACTGTTTTTT

V gene: TRBV28
clone size: -
J gene: TRBJ2-2
D gene: TRBD2
CDR3 length: 16
CDR3 protein: CASSSAGGDDTGELFF
CDR3 DNA: TGTGCCAGCAGTTCAGCGGGGGGAGATGACACCGGGGAGCTGTTTTTT

V gene: TRBV19
clone size: once
J gene: TRBJ1-2
D gene: -
CDR3 length: 14
CDR3 protein: CASSPPGGGYGYTF
CDR3 DNA: TGTGCCAGTAGCCCGCCCGGCGGGGGCTATGGCTACACCTTC

V gene: TRBV29-1
clone size: once
J gene: TRBJ1-2
D gene: TRBD1
CDR3 length: 13
CDR3 protein: CSVVGTGAYGYTF
CDR3 DNA: TGCAGCGTCGTAGGGACAGGGGCCTATGGCTACACCTTC

V gene: TRBV6-5
clone size: -
J gene: TRBJ1-1
D gene: -
CDR3 length: 13
CDR3 protein: CASRRDLNTEAFF
CDR3 DNA: TGTGCCAGCAGACGCGATTTGAACACTGAAGCTTTCTTT

V gene: TRBV28
clone size: -
J gene: TRBJ2-5
D gene: -
CDR3 length: 14
CDR3 protein: CASSGSLGRETQYF
CDR3 DNA: TGTGCCAGCAGTGGGTCTCTAGGTAGAGAGACCCAGTACTTC

V gene: TRBV30
clone size: -
J gene: TRBJ1-5
D gene: -
CDR3 length: 13
CDR3 protein: CAWSPQIRQPQHF
CDR3 DNA: TGTGCCTGGAGTCCCCAGATCCGTCAGCCCCAGCATTTT

V gene: TRBV19
clone size: -
J gene: TRBJ1-5
D gene: -
CDR3 length: 13
CDR3 protein: CASRGGAGQPQHF
CDR3 DNA: TGTGCCAGTAGGGGAGGGGCCGGGCAGCCCCAGCATTTT

V gene: TRBV9
clone size: -
J gene: TRBJ2-1
D gene: -
CDR3 length: 13
CDR3 protein: CASSVDVAREQFF
CDR3 DNA: TGTGCCAGCAGCGTAGATGTAGCACGAGAGCAGTTCTTC

V gene: TRBV7-9
clone size: -
J gene: TRBJ1-2
D gene: -
CDR3 length: 14
CDR3 protein: CASSFAGTIKGYTF
CDR3 DNA: TGTGCCAGCAGCTTCGCCGGGACAATCAAGGGCTACACCTTC

V gene: TRBV30
clone size: -
J gene: TRBJ2-1
D gene: -
CDR3 length: 13
CDR3 protein: CATAEASYNEQFF
CDR3 DNA: TGTGCCACTGCGGAGGCCTCCTACAATGAGCAGTTCTTC

V gene: TRBV6-5
clone size: -
J gene: TRBJ2-6
D gene: -
CDR3 length: 15
CDR3 protein: CASRELDSGANVLTF
CDR3 DNA: TGTGCCAGCAGGGAGCTAGACTCTGGGGCCAACGTCCTGACTTTC

V gene: TRBV12-3/TRBV12-4
clone size: once
J gene: TRBJ1-1
D gene: -
CDR3 length: 13
CDR3 protein: CASTEEVNTEAFF
CDR3 DNA: TGTGCCAGCACGGAGGAGGTGAACACTGAAGCTTTCTTT

V gene: TRBV19
clone size: -
J gene: TRBJ1-1
D gene: -
CDR3 length: 13
CDR3 protein: CARRPVRNTEAFF
CDR3 DNA: TGTGCCAGGAGGCCAGTTCGGAACACTGAAGCTTTCTTT

V gene: TRBV3-1/TRBV3-2
clone size: few
J gene: TRBJ2-2
D gene: -
CDR3 length: 12
CDR3 protein: CASRIGAGELFF
CDR3 DNA: TGTGCCAGCAGGATCGGGGCCGGGGAGCTGTTTTTT

V gene: TRBV2
clone size: few
J gene: TRBJ1-2
D gene: -
CDR3 length: 13
CDR3 protein: CASNPDRSSGYTF
CDR3 DNA: TGTGCCAGCAATCCCGACAGGTCGAGCGGCTACACCTTC

V gene: TRBV4-3
clone size: -
J gene: TRBJ1-3
D gene: TRBD1
CDR3 length: 17
CDR3 protein: CASSQSDRGDSGNTIYF
CDR3 DNA: TGCGCCAGCAGCCAGTCGGACAGGGGTGATTCTGGAAACACCATATATTTT

V gene: TRBV7-6
clone size: -
J gene: TRBJ2-2
D gene: -
CDR3 length: 13
CDR3 protein: CASSLTGSGELFF
CDR3 DNA: TGTGCCAGCAGCTTAACAGGGAGCGGGGAGCTGTTTTTT

V gene: TRBV12-3/TRBV12-4
clone size: -
J gene: TRBJ1-2
D gene: -
CDR3 length: 13
CDR3 protein: CASSLDSGYGYTF
CDR3 DNA: TGTGCCAGCAGTTTAGACAGCGGTTATGGCTACACCTTC